The 30 T cell receptor beta chains reported below all come from one sample, sequenced in a study of blood T cell repertoires in COVID-19. Sequencing used immunoSEQ multiplex PCR; TCRdb keeps in-frame clones, though not all of them. The profile covers hundreds of thousands of clones, with 80% to 90% appearing a single time and roughly 10% taken by the ten largest. The material sequenced was peripheral blood. These receptors were taken from a woman aged 80 or older with acute or convalescent COVID-19.

J is TRBJ1-2 and V is TRBV19; 9 positions match TRBD1. Germline assignment: CDR1 LNHDA and CDR2 SQIVND (reference sequence). The CDR3 is made up of 15 amino acids. Trimming removed 6 bases from V and 5 bases from J; junction bases left unmatched: 10. For the CDR3, the DNA is TGTGCCAGTAGAGGGGGACAGGGCCATGGGTATGGCTACACCTTC. Residues: CASRGGQGHGYGYTF.

The chain combines TRBV19 with TRBJ2-1; 14 bases map to TRBD2. The CDR3 consists of 17 residues. Trimming cost V 3 bases and J 0 bases; bases outside gene matches: 1. Germline-derived CDR1 and CDR2 are LNHDA and SQIVND (reference sequence). CDR3 coding DNA: TGTGCCAGTAGTATTGGACTAGCGGGGGGCTCCTACAATGAGCAGTTCTTC. It translates to CASSIGLAGGSYNEQFF. The full variable domain, with the rest looked up from reference TRBV19 and TRBJ2-1, is DGGITQSPKYLFRKEGQNVTLSCEQNLNHDAMYWYRQDPGQGLRLIYYSQIVNDFQKGDIAEGYSVSREKKESFPLTVTSAQKNPTAFYLCASSIGLAGGSYNEQFFGPGTRLTVL.

CDR3 in amino acids: CASTLGSGVNNEQFF. CDR3 coding DNA: TGTGCCAGCACCCTGGGGTCGGGGGTCAACAATGAGCAGTTCTTC. J is TRBJ2-1 and V is TRBV11-2; a weak D match, TRBD2 (6 bases). Trimming stripped 7 bases from V and 5 bases from J, with 18 bases between. CDR3 length equals 15 residues. Germline CDR1 and CDR2: SGHAT and FQNNGV.

This chain uses TRBV30 with TRBJ1-1; D uncertain. With 3 bases removed from V and 9 bases from J, the gap between germline ends came to 11 bases. Germline V gives CDR1 GTSNPN, CDR2 SVGIG (reference sequence). The CDR3 totals 11 residues. The DNA of the CDR3 is TGTGCCTGGAGAATAGGAGTTCAAGCTTTCTTT. It specifies CAWRIGVQAFF.

The chain has TRBV18 and TRBJ1-1, with 7 bases fitting TRBD1. The CDR3 length is 17 residues. V lost 3 bases, J lost 0 bases, and 10 bases stayed unmatched. Germline lookup yields CDR1 KGHSH and CDR2 LQKENI. CDR3 sequence: CASSPRQGWDMNTEAFF. DNA of the CDR3: TGTGCCAGCTCACCCAGACAGGGATGGGACATGAACACTGAAGCTTTCTTT.

The rearrangement uses TRBV5-5 and TRBJ2-1; 15 bases are a match to TRBD2. The V and J ends lost 4 bases and 4 bases, in that order; junction bases with no gene match: 9. Germline-derived CDR1 and CDR2 are SGHKS and YYEKEE (reference sequence). This CDR3 has 18 amino acids. The CDR3 DNA sequence: TGTGCCAGCAGCCTGACCGACGGGACTAGCGGGGGGTACAATGAGCAGTTCTTC. This gives the protein CASSLTDGTSGGYNEQFF.

V usage is TRBV6-4 and J usage is TRBJ2-5, with 12 bases lining up with TRBD2. Per the germline V gene, CDR1 is MRHNA and CDR2 is SNTAGT. V shed 4 bases and J 3 bases; nucleotides not matched to a gene: 6. There are 16 residues in the CDR3. In nucleotides, the CDR3 is TGTGCCAGCAGTGGCGTCCTAGCGGGAGGGGAAGAGACCCAGTACTTC. It encodes CASSGVLAGGEETQYF.

This CDR3 is CASSQEPGIGETQYF. In nucleotides, the CDR3 is TGTGCCAGCAGCCAAGAACCCGGGATAGGAGAGACCCAGTACTTC. This sequence joins TRBV3-1 (or the pseudogene TRBV3-2) and TRBJ2-5; maybe TRBD2 (5 bases). The CDR3 is made up of 15 amino acids. Germline V gene data show CDR1 as LGHDT and CDR2 as YNNKEL (reference sequence). V lost 0 bases and J 4 bases, leaving 12 bases between the germline ends.

The chain has TRBV5-6 and TRBJ1-6; D is uncertain. Germline CDR1 reads SGHDT; CDR2 reads YYEEEE. The CDR3 length is 14 residues. V lost 5 bases and J lost 9, with 15 bases in between. CDR3 nucleotides: TGTGCCAGCAGGAAGGCCTCCAGCGGTTCACCCCTCCACTTT. Translation gives CASRKASSGSPLHF.

The rearrangement uses TRBV6-2 or TRBV6-3 and TRBJ1-1, with D possibly TRBD1 on 5 matching bases. Per germline, CDR1 MNHEY and CDR2 SVGEGT. Trimming cost V 1 base and J 7 bases, with 10 bases left between them. This CDR3 region has 13 residues. CDR3 DNA: TGTGCCAGCAGTTACTTGAGACAGCTTGAAGCTTTCTTT. Translated, it gives CASSYLRQLEAFF.

This chain connects TRBV13 to TRBJ2-5; D remains unclear. Germline V CDR1 and CDR2: PRHDT, FYEKMQ (reference sequence). Trimming shortened V by 0 bases and J by 4 bases, and 15 bases separated the two germline ends. This CDR3 is built from 16 residues. CDR3 bases: TGTGCCAGCAGCTTAGGGATTCTCCCGGTAATAGAGACCCAGTACTTC. Amino acids: CASSLGILPVIETQYF.

The genes are TRBV4-3 and TRBJ2-2; D remains unclear. The V gene's germline CDR1 is LGHNA and CDR2 YSLEER. V lost 1 base to trimming and J lost 7 bases, with 10 bases between them. The CDR3 totals 14 residues. The CDR3 DNA reads TGCGCCAGCAGCCAAGTCGTACGGGTCGGGGAGCTGTTTTTT. It specifies CASSQVVRVGELFF.

The CDR3 reads CASSLPPRDTQYF. In DNA form, the CDR3 reads TGTGCCAGTAGCCTCCCCCCACGGGATACGCAGTATTTT. The rearrangement joins TRBV19 to TRBJ2-3; D gene uncertain. Between the trimmed V and J ends, which lost 6 bases and 6 bases, there was a span of 13 bases. The CDR3 runs to 13 residues. CDR1 is LNHDA, CDR2 SQIVND, per germline (reference sequence).

This clone was seen only a few times. This sequence joins TRBV6-2 or TRBV6-3 and TRBJ2-5; 8 bases fit TRBD2. Trimming took 5 bases from V and 1 from J; bases not matched to a gene: 3. The CDR3 loop spans 14 amino acids. In germline, CDR1 is MNHEY, CDR2 SVGEGT. The chain's CDR3 is CASSDGGVQETQYF. Written as DNA, the CDR3 is TGTGCCAGCAGTGACGGGGGGGTCCAAGAGACCCAGTACTTC.

This clone was seen a handful of times. The chain couples TRBV28 to TRBJ2-7; D unresolved. The CDR3 sequence is 12 residues long. Looked up from germline, CDR1 is MDHEN and CDR2 is SYDVKM. V lost 6 bases to trimming and J lost 3 bases, with 9 bases between them. The CDR3 spells CASSLSGYEQYF. The DNA for the CDR3 is TGTGCCAGCAGCCTCTCGGGCTACGAGCAGTACTTC.

J is TRBJ1-2 and V is TRBV29-1; a weak D match, TRBD1 (6 bases). Germline V lookup: CDR1 SQVTM, CDR2 ANQGSEA. The CDR3 extends over 13 amino acids. V was cut by 3 bases and J by 6 bases, with 14 bases left in between. The CDR3 region is CSVEETGTDGYTF. In nucleotides, the CDR3 is TGCAGCGTTGAGGAAACAGGGACGGATGGCTACACCTTC.

The chain is built from TRBV4-3 and TRBJ2-2; 11 bases match TRBD2. The CDR3 extends over 18 amino acids. CDR1 is LGHNA, CDR2 YSLEER, per germline. V lost 4 bases, J lost 2 bases, and 9 bases stayed unmatched. CDR3 sequence (DNA): TGCGCCAGCAGCCCATATCTAGCGGGGGGACCAAACACCGGGGAGCTGTTTTTT. This gives the protein CASSPYLAGGPNTGELFF.

The rearrangement joins TRBV6-2 or TRBV6-3 to TRBJ1-5; D is perhaps TRBD1 (6 bases). There are 19 residues in the CDR3. V was clipped by 5 bases and J by 0 bases, with 23 bases between them. From germline, CDR1 is MNHEY and CDR2 SVGEGT. The CDR3 nucleotides read TGTGCCAGCAGTAAGCGAGACAGGCAGCGGGGATATAGCAATCAGCCCCAGCATTTT. As protein: CASSKRDRQRGYSNQPQHF.

The chain uses TRBV9 and TRBJ2-1; D is perhaps TRBD1 (6 bases). Germline values: CDR1 SGDLS, CDR2 YYNGEE. This CDR3 has 15 residues. V lost 3 bases to trimming and J lost 12 bases, with 22 bases between them. CDR3 residues: CASSAGAGEWVRQFF. For the CDR3, the DNA is TGTGCCAGCAGCGCTGGGGCAGGGGAGTGGGTAAGGCAGTTCTTC.

The gene calls are TRBV4-1 and TRBJ2-7, with 9 bases aligning to TRBD1. Looked up from germline, CDR1 is MGHRA and CDR2 is YSYEKL. The CDR3 extends over 15 amino acids. V lost 1 base to trimming and J lost 3 bases; unmatched junction nucleotides: 4. As DNA, the CDR3 is TGCGCCAGCAGCCAAGGACAGGGGGGGCTCTACGAGCAGTACTTC. Translating it yields CASSQGQGGLYEQYF.

CDR3 coding DNA: TGTGCCAGCAGCTTAGGCACAGACACTGAAGCTTTCTTT. Its protein is CASSLGTDTEAFF. The rearrangement joins TRBV7-8 to TRBJ1-1; the D is unclear. Per the germline V gene, CDR1 is SGHVS and CDR2 is FQNEAQ. V was clipped by 1 base and J by 3 bases, with 6 bases between them. CDR3 length: 13 residues.

This clone has just a few counts. The J gene is TRBJ1-1, the V gene TRBV5-1; D not certain. The CDR3 has 13 amino acids. Germline-derived CDR1 and CDR2 are SGHRS and YFSETQ. Trimming took 4 bases from V and 1 from J, leaving 8 bases between them. The DNA for the CDR3 is TGCGCCAGCAGCGTGAGCCCGAACACTGAAGCTTTCTTT. Protein sequence: CASSVSPNTEAFF.

DNA for the CDR3: TGCAGCGTTGAGGGACAGGGTAACACCGGGGAGCTGTTTTTT. Translation gives CSVEGQGNTGELFF. This sequence joins TRBV29-1 and TRBJ2-2, with 9 bases lining up with TRBD1. The CDR3 length is 14 residues. Unmatched junction bases numbered 1, after V lost 3 bases and J lost 2 bases. Germline V gene lookup returns CDR1 SQVTM and CDR2 ANQGSEA.

The gene calls are TRBV30 and TRBJ2-1; 12 bases are a match to TRBD2. With V trimmed by 3 bases and J by 8 bases, 5 bases remained unmatched. Looked up from germline, CDR1 is GTSNPN and CDR2 is SVGIG (reference sequence). This CDR3 has 14 residues. Here the CDR3 reads CAWRLAGGWDEQFF. The CDR3 region has the DNA TGTGCCTGGAGACTAGCGGGAGGCTGGGATGAGCAGTTCTTC. Supplemented by reference TRBV30 and TRBJ2-1, the full variable domain reads SQTIHQWPATLVQPVGSPLSLECTVEGTSNPNLYWYRQAAGRGLQLLFYSVGIGQISSEVPQNLSASRPQDRQFILSSKKLLLSDSGFYLCAWRLAGGWDEQFFGPGTRLTVL.

This chain uses TRBV29-1 with TRBJ2-1, with 13 bases that match TRBD2. V lost 6 bases, J lost 0 bases, and 5 bases stayed unmatched. This CDR3 is built from 16 residues. Germline values: CDR1 SQVTM, CDR2 ANQGSEA. The CDR3 region is CSVQRTSGSSYNEQFF. As DNA, the CDR3 is TGCAGCGTCCAAAGGACTAGCGGGAGCTCCTACAATGAGCAGTTCTTC.

This clone was seen many times. Here the CDR3 reads CASSFGEPYSYEQYF. CDR3 DNA: TGTGCCAGCAGTTTCGGGGAACCATACTCCTACGAGCAGTACTTC. The J gene is TRBJ2-7, the V gene TRBV28; maybe TRBD2 (5 bases). The CDR3 is 15 amino acids. V was cut by 3 bases and J by 0 bases, with 12 bases left in between. Germline lookup yields CDR1 MDHEN and CDR2 SYDVKM.

This clone was detected ten times or more. The rearrangement joins TRBV7-9 to TRBJ2-2; possible D gene TRBD1, 5 bases. With 5 bases removed from V and 3 bases from J, the gap between germline ends came to 10 bases. The germline V gene encodes CDR1 SEHNR and CDR2 FQNEAQ (reference sequence). This CDR3 contains 14 residues. CDR3 bases: TGTGCCAGCAGCGAAAGGGGTTACACCGGGGAGCTGTTTTTT. Its translation: CASSERGYTGELFF.

This chain connects TRBV3-1 (or the pseudogene TRBV3-2) to TRBJ2-3, with 12 bases fitting TRBD2. CDR1 is LGHDT and CDR2 is YNNKEL in the germline V gene (reference sequence). Trimming removed 0 bases from V and 5 bases from J; junction bases left unmatched: 6. The length of the CDR3 is 17 residues. The CDR3 region has the DNA TGTGCCAGCAGCCAAGATGGGCTAGCGGGGGGGGGAGATACGCAGTATTTT. Translating gives CASSQDGLAGGGDTQYF.

This chain connects TRBV28 to TRBJ1-2; TRBD1 aligns across 8 bases. The germline V gene has CDR1 MDHEN and CDR2 SYDVKM. The CDR3 loop spans 16 amino acids. The J segment lost 7 bases and the V segment lost 3 bases, leaving 13 bases of the junction unmatched. The CDR3 DNA reads TGTGCCAGCAGTTTTATGCCAGGGGGCCTCTCCTCTGGCTACACCTTC. Translation: CASSFMPGGLSSGYTF.

The V and J genes are TRBV14 and TRBJ1-2, with D perhaps TRBD1 (5 bases). The V end was cut by 5 bases, the J end by 2 bases, with 18 bases between. Germline V gene sequence: CDR1 SGHDN, CDR2 FVKESK. The CDR3 loop spans 16 amino acids. This CDR3 is CASSRVGGDPNYGYTF. CDR3 sequence (DNA): TGTGCCAGCAGCAGGGTAGGAGGGGACCCCAACTATGGCTACACCTTC.